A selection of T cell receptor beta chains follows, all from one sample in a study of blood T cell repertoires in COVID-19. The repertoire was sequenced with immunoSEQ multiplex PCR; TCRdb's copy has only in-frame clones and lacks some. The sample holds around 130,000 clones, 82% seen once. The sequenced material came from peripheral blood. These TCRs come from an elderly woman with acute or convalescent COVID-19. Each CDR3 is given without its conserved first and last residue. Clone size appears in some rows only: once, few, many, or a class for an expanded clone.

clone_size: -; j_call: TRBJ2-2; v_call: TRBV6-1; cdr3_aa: ASSEAWGLRTGELF
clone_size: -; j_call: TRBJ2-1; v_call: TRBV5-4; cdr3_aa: ASSGGHVNEQF
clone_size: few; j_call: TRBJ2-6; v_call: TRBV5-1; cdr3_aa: ASSLIAGVRGANVLT
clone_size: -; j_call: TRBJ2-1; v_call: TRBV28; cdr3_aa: ASSQGTSGRVRQF
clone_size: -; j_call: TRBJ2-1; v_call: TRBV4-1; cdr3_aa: ASSRSSGGYNEQF
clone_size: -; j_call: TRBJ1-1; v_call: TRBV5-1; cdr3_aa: ASSWNTGGRAEAF
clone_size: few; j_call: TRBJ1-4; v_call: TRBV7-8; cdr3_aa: ASSLGTANEKLF
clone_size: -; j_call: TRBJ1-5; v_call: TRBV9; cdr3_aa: ASSVGTDNQPQH
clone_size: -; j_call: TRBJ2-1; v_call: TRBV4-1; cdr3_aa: ASSPRNNEQF
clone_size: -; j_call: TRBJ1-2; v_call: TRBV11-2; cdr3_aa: ASSRHSRGGQGNGYT
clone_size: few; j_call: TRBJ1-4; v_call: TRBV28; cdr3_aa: ASSKTGVREKLF
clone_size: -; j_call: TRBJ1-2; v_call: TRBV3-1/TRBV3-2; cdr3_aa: ASSQDRGYGYT
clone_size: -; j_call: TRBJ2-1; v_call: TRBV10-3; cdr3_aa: ASRELYEQF
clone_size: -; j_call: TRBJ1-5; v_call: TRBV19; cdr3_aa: ASANSLDQPQH
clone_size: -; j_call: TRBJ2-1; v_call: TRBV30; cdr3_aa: AWSVEGQGLEQF
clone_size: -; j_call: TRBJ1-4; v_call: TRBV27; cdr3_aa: ASSSGLNNEKLF
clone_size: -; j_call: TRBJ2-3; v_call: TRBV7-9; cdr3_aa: ASSLGGTSGSDTQY
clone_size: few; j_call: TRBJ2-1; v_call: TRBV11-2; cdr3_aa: ASRGLAGGTGEQF
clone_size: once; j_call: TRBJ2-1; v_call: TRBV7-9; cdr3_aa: ASSPWTGSSYNEQF
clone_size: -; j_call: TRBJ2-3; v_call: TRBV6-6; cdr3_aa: ASSYRDTTTDTQY
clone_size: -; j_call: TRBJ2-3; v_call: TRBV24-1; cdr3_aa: ATSDPGDRGTDTQY
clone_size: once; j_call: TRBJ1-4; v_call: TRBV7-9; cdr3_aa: ASSLARTGDPNEKLF
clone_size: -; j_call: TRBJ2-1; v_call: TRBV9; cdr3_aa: ASSGLASSYNEQF
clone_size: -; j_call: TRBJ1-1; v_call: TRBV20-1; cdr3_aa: SASTEGRFTEAF
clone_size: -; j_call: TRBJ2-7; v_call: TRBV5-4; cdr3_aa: ASSSSATYEQY
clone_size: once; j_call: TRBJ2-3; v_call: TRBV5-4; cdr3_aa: ASSLGGAGGADTQY
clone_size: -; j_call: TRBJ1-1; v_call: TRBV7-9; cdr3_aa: ASSPLGRVNTEAF
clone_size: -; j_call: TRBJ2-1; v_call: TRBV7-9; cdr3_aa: ASSLIGMGYNEQF
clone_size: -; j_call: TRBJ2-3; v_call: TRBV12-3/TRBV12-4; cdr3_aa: ASRGQGSDTQY
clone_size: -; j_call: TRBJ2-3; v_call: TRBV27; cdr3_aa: ASSLSPTGSTDTQY
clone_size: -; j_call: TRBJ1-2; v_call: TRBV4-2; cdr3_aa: ASSQEVIPREEGGYT
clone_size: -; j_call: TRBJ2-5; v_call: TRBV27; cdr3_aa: ASSSMREETQY
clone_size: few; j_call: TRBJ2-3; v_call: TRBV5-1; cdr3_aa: ASSLGFQGGDTQY
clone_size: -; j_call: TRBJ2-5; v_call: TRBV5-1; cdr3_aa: ASSRGLAGGETQY
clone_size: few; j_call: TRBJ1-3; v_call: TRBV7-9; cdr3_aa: ASLLDRGGRIPPTIY
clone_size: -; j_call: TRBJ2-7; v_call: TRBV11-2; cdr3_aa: ASSLTGDYEQY
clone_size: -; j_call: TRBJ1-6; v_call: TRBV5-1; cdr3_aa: ASSFGQGNNSPLH
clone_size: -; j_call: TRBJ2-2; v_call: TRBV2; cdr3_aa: ASSFSGGDTGELF